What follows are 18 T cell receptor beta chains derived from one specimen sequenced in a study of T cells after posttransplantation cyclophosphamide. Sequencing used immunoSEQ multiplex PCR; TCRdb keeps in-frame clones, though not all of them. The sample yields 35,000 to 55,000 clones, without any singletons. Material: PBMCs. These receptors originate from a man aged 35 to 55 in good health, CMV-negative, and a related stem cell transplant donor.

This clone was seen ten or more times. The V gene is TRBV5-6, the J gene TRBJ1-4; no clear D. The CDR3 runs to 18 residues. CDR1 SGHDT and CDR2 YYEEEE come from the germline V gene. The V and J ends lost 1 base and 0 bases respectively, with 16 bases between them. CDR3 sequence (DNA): TGTGCCAGCAGCTTGTTTAGCGCGGCGGTTTCAACTAATGAAAAACTGTTTTTT. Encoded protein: CASSLFSAAVSTNEKLFF.

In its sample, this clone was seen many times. The CDR3 spells CASSDSVGRDRAYEQYV. Written as DNA, the CDR3 is TGTGCCAGCAGTGACTCGGTAGGCCGGGACAGGGCCTACGAGCAGTACGTC. The gene calls are TRBV6-4 and TRBJ2-7; 9 bases map to TRBD1. V was pared by 0 bases and J by 2 bases, with 8 bases of the junction left unmatched. The CDR3 length is 17 residues. Germline values: CDR1 MRHNA, CDR2 SNTAGT.

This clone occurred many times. CDR3 coding DNA: TGCGCCAGCAGCCAAGATCCACTAGTTCTAGATACGCAGTATTTT. This codes for CASSQDPLVLDTQYF. The chain uses TRBV4-3 and TRBJ2-3, with D perhaps matching TRBD2 (5 bases). The germline V and J ends were trimmed by 0 bases and 5 bases, with 12 bases remaining between them. Germline CDR1 reads LGHNA; CDR2 reads YSLEER. The CDR3 contains 15 residues.

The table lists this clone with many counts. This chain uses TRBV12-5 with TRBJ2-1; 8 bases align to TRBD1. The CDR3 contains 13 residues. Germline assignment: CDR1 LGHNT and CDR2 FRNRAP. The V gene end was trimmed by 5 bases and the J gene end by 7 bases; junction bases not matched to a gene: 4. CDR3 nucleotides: TGTGCTAGTGGTCTTGACAGGGGTAATGAGCAGTTCTTC. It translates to CASGLDRGNEQFF.

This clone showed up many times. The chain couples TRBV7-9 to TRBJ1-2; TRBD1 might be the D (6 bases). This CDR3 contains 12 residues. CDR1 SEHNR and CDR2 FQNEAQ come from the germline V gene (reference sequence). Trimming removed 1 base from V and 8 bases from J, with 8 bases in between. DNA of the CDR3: TGTGCCAGCAGCTTAGGGCAGGGGGGCTACACCTTC. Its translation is CASSLGQGGYTF.

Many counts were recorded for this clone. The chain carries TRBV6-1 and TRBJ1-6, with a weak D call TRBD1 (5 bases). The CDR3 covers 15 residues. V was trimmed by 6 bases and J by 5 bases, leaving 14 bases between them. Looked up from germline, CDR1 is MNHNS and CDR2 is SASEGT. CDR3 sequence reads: CASSRQGNDNSPLHF. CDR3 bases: TGTGCCAGCAGCCGGCAGGGCAACGATAATTCACCCCTCCACTTT.

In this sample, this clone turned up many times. The CDR3 sequence: CASTLMRTGELFF. CDR3 DNA: TGTGCCAGCACGTTAATGAGAACCGGGGAGCTGTTTTTT. This chain uses TRBV6-6 with TRBJ2-2; no firm D call. This CDR3 has 13 amino acids. CDR1 and CDR2 (germline): MNHNY, SVGAGI (reference sequence). V dropped 7 bases and J dropped 5 bases, with 11 bases sitting between them.

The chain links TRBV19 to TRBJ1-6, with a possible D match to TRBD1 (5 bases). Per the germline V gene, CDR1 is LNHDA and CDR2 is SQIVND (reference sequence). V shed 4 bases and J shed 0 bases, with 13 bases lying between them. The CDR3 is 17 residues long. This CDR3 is CASSSKPGFSYNSPLHF. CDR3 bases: TGTGCCAGTAGTAGCAAGCCAGGGTTCTCCTATAATTCACCCCTCCACTTT.

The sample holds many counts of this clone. CDR3 in DNA: TGTGCCAGTAGTATGCGGACAGGGGGACAAGAGACCCAGTACTTC. Protein: CASSMRTGGQETQYF. The chain recombines TRBV19 with TRBJ2-5, with 10 bases matching TRBD1. The V gene end was trimmed by 3 bases and the J gene end by 2 bases; junction bases not matched to a gene: 3. The CDR3 runs to 15 residues. Germline lookup yields CDR1 LNHDA and CDR2 SQIVND (reference sequence). The complete variable domain, with remaining parts taken from reference TRBV19 and TRBJ2-5, reads DGGITQSPKYLFRKEGQNVTLSCEQNLNHDAMYWYRQDPGQGLRLIYYSQIVNDFQKGDIAEGYSVSREKKESFPLTVTSAQKNPTAFYLCASSMRTGGQETQYFGPGTRLLVL.

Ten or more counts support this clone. This chain's CDR3 is CASSVGLAGVDTQYF. The CDR3 nucleotides read TGTGCCAGTAGTGTCGGGCTAGCGGGAGTTGATACGCAGTATTTT. The genes are TRBV19 and TRBJ2-3, with 10 bases identical to TRBD2. V lost 5 bases and J lost 6; bases outside the gene matches: 8. The CDR3 spans 15 residues. CDR1 LNHDA and CDR2 SQIVND come from the germline V gene (reference sequence). Filled out from reference TRBV19 and TRBJ2-3, the complete variable domain reads DGGITQSPKYLFRKEGQNVTLSCEQNLNHDAMYWYRQDPGQGLRLIYYSQIVNDFQKGDIAEGYSVSREKKESFPLTVTSAQKNPTAFYLCASSVGLAGVDTQYFGPGTRLTVL.

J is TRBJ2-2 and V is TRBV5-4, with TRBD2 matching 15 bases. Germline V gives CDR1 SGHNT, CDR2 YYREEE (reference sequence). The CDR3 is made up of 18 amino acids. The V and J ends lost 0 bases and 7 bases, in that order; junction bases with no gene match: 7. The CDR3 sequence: CASSLAPGLAGGDGELFF. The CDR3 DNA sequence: TGTGCCAGCAGCTTGGCCCCTGGACTAGCGGGAGGGGACGGGGAGCTGTTTTTT.

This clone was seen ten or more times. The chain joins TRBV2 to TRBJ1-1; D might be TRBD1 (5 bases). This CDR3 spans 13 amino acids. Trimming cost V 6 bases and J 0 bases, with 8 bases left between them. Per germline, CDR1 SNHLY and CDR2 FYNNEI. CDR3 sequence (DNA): TGTGCCAGCAGGCGGACACTGAACACTGAAGCTTTCTTT. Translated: CASRRTLNTEAFF.

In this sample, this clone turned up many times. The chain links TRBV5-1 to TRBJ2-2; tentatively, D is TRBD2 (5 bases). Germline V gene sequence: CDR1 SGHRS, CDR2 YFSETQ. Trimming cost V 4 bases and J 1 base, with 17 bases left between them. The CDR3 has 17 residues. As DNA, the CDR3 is TGCGCCAGCAGCAAAAGTACACGGGATCGGAACACCGGGGAGCTGTTTTTT. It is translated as CASSKSTRDRNTGELFF.

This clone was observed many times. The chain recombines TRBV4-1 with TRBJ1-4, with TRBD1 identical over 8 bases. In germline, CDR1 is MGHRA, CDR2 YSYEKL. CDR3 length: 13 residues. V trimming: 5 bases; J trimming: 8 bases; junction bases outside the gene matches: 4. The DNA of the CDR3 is TGCGCCAGCAGCGGACAGGGTCTAGAAAAACTGTTTTTT. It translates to CASSGQGLEKLFF.

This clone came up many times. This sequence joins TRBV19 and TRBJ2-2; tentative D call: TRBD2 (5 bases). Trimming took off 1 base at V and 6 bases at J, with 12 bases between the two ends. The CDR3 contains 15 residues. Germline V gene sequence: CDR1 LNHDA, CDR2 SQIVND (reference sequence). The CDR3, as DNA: TGTGCCAGTAGTATAGCCCTAGCTCGATCCGGGGAGCTGTTTTTT. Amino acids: CASSIALARSGELFF.

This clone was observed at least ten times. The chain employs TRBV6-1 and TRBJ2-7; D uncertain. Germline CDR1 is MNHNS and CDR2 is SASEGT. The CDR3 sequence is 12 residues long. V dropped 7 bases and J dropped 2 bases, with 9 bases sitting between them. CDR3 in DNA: TGTGCCAGCACCGACATTGCCTACGAGCAGTACTTC. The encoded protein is CASTDIAYEQYF.

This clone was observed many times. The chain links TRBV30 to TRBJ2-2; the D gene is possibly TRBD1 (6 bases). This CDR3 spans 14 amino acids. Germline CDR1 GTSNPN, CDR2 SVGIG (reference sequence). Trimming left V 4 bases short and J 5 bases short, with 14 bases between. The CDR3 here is CAWKWGRGTGELFF. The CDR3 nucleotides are TGTGCCTGGAAGTGGGGCAGGGGAACCGGGGAGCTGTTTTTT.

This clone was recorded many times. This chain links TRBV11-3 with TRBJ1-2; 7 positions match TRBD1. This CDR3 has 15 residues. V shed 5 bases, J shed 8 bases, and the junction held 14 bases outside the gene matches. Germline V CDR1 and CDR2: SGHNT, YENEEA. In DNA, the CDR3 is TGTGCCAGCAGCGAAGGGGGCGCTTTGATAGGGGGCTACACCTTC. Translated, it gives CASSEGGALIGGYTF.